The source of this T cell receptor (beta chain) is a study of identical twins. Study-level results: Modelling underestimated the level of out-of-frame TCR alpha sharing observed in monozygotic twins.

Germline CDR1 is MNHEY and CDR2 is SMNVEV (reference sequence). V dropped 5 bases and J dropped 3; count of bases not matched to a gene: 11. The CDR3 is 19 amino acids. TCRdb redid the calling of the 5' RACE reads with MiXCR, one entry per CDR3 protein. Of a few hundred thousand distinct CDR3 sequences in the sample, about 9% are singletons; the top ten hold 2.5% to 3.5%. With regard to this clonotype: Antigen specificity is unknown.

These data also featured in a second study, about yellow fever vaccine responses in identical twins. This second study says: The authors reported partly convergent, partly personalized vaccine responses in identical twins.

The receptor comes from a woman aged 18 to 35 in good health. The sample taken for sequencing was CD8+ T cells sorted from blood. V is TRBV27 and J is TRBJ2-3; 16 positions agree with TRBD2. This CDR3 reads CASSKGLAGGPPYTDTQYF. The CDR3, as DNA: TGTGCCAGCAGTAAGGGACTAGCGGGAGGGCCGCCTTATACAGATACGCAGTATTTT.